These 9 T cell receptor beta chains were all obtained from the same sample, sequenced in a study of shared clonotypes between healthy human individuals. Profiled with immunoSEQ multiplex PCR; TCRdb holds only in-frame clones, not every one. Here the sample spans about 1 million clones, approximately 70% being singletons. Sequencing was carried out using memory CD4+ T cells sorted from blood. The subset is: CD45RA-negative fraction. The source is a man aged 18 to 30 in good health.

The chain uses TRBV21-1 and TRBJ1-5; the table's D call of TRBD1 was not tested on the DNA. TRBV21-1 is recorded as a pseudogene. The CDR3 is 17 residues long. The CDR3 DNA is TGTGCCAGCAGCAAAGATAAGATGGGACAGTGCAATCAGCCCCAGCATTTT. It yields the protein CASSKDKMGQCNQPQHF.

CDR3 sequence: CASRGDQTGNTIYF. The CDR3 DNA reads as TGTGCCAGCAGGGGGGACCAAACTGGAAACACCATATATTTT. The chain couples TRBV5-5 to TRBJ1-3, with a weak D call TRBD1 (5 bases). V was trimmed by 5 bases and J by 2 bases, leaving 11 bases between them. CDR1 and CDR2 (germline): SGHKS, YYEKEE (reference sequence). The CDR3 has 14 amino acids.

The rearrangement links TRBV7-2 to TRBJ2-7; 8 bases map to TRBD1. Germline assignment: CDR1 SGHTA and CDR2 FQGNSA. This CDR3 comprises 12 residues. V dropped 3 bases and J dropped 6; count of bases not matched to a gene: 1. CDR3 DNA: TGTGCCAGCAGCTTGACAGGGGTCGAGCAGTACTTC. Protein: CASSLTGVEQYF.

The gene calls are TRBV5-1 and TRBJ1-2; the match to TRBD1 covers 9 bases. The trim removed 4 bases at V and 4 bases at J, leaving 8 bases unmatched. In germline, CDR1 is SGHRS, CDR2 YFSETQ. The CDR3 extends over 15 amino acids. This CDR3 is CASSEPGQGIYGYTF. CDR3 DNA: TGCGCCAGCAGCGAGCCGGGACAGGGAATCTATGGCTACACCTTC. The full variable domain, completed using reference TRBV5-1 and TRBJ1-2, is KAGVTQTPRYLIKTRGQQVTLSCSPISGHRSVSWYQQTPGQGLQFLFEYFSETQRNKGNFPGRFSGRQFSNSRSEMNVSTLELGDSALYLCASSEPGQGIYGYTFGSGTRLTVV.

The chain links TRBV5-1 to TRBJ1-2; D not certain. Germline V lookup: CDR1 SGHRS, CDR2 YFSETQ. V was clipped by 0 bases and J by 8 bases, with 17 bases between them. The CDR3 contains 15 residues. CDR3 coding DNA: TGCGCCAGCAGCTTGGCCCGGGTGACTGGACGGGGCTACACCTTC. Its protein product is CASSLARVTGRGYTF.

J is TRBJ2-7 and V is TRBV19, with D perhaps matching TRBD1 or TRBD2 (6 bases each). This CDR3 has 14 amino acids. Germline lookup yields CDR1 LNHDA and CDR2 SQIVND (reference sequence). Trimming left V 1 base short and J 5 bases short, with 12 bases between. Here the CDR3 reads CASSIGGTRDEQYF. The CDR3 DNA sequence: TGTGCCAGTAGTATAGGCGGGACAAGGGACGAGCAGTACTTC.

Points on this clone: This same CDR3 is encoded by further DNA sequences in the sample. The V gene is TRBV29-1, the J gene TRBJ2-2; D might be TRBD1 (6 bases). Trimming removed 3 bases from V and 2 bases from J, with 7 bases in between. The CDR3 has 13 amino acids. Germline values: CDR1 SQVTM, CDR2 ANQGSEA. Here the CDR3 DNA reads TGCAGCGTTGACAGGGGTAACACCGGGGAGCTGTTTTTT. It yields the protein CSVDRGNTGELFF.

The genes are TRBV19 and TRBJ1-1; no clear D. The CDR3 totals 13 residues. From germline, CDR1 is LNHDA and CDR2 SQIVND (reference sequence). V was cut by 3 bases and J by 3 bases, with 8 bases left in between. The CDR3: CASSIGVYTEAFF. The CDR3 region has the DNA TGTGCCAGTAGTATTGGGGTCTACACTGAAGCTTTCTTT.

This chain links TRBV11-2 with TRBJ2-2; unclear D gene. V was clipped by 2 bases and J by 2 bases, with 12 bases between them. The CDR3 contains 16 residues. The germline CDR1 and CDR2 sequences are SGHAT and FQNNGV. The CDR3 DNA follows: TGTGCCAGCAGCTTATCCCTTAGCATTAACACCGGGGAGCTGTTTTTT. It is translated as CASSLSLSINTGELFF.